This T cell receptor beta chain was sequenced in a study of long-term antiretroviral therapy in people with HIV. Germline trimming cut 3 bases from V and 8 bases from J; bases unmatched to any gene: 9. Germline V gene data show CDR1 as MDHEN and CDR2 as SYDVKM. The CDR3 contains 16 residues. At survey level, the immunoSEQ assay was run in its v3.0 version. Sequencing of each sample targeted roughly 35,000-55,000 T-cell genomes. Some clones are missing from TCRdb's copy, which holds only in-frame ones; the method was immunoSEQ multiplex PCR. Of about 18,000 clones listed, roughly 80% are singletons. The specimen comprised unsorted PBMCs, sampled 0.6 years after starting antiretroviral therapy. This TCR derives from a woman under 30 with HIV. The chain links TRBV28 to TRBJ2-1; 11 nucleotides match TRBD2. The CDR3 bases are TGTGCCAGCAGTTTCCTACTAGCGGGAGAGGCAGATGAGCAGTTCTTC. The encoded protein is CASSFLLAGEADEQFF.